The 10 T cell receptor beta chains below all came from one sample that was sequenced in a study of patients and donors after allogeneic stem cell transplantation. MiXCR, applied by TCRdb to the RT-PCR reads, yields one record per CDR3 protein. The table shows approximately 140,000 distinct CDR3 sequences, with over 30% occurring only once. The sequenced material came from blood, either unsorted or a sorted T cell fraction (not recorded which). All receptors derive from a human donor who was either an allogeneic HSCT recipient or a stem cell or donor lymphocyte infusion donor (not recorded which). It is not recorded whose cells these are; they may come from a transplant donor.

The chain employs TRBV11-2 and TRBJ1-2; TRBD1 agrees at 9 bases. The CDR3 extends over 13 amino acids. CDR1 SGHAT and CDR2 FQNNGV come from the germline V gene. The V and J ends lost 4 bases and 14 bases, in that order; junction bases with no gene match: 11. The CDR3 here is CASSSKAQGALTF. CDR3 in DNA: TGTGCCAGCAGCTCCAAAGCACAGGGGGCGCTTACCTTC.

There are a few counts of this clonotype. This rearrangement joins TRBV7-8 to TRBJ1-4; no clear D. V was pared by 1 base and J by 6 bases, with 12 bases between. Germline CDR1 SGHVS, CDR2 FQNEAQ. The CDR3 is made up of 15 amino acids. The DNA of the CDR3 is TGTGCCAGCAGCTTAGGGGCGAGGGAGGATGAAAAACTGTTTTTT. As protein: CASSLGAREDEKLFF.

The chain couples TRBV5-6 to TRBJ2-3, with TRBD2 matching over 9 bases. CDR3 size: 16 residues. V trimming: 2 bases; J trimming: 5 bases; junction bases outside the gene matches: 9. Germline V gene sequence: CDR1 SGHDT, CDR2 YYEEEE. The CDR3 loop reads CASSFRSGGSVDTQYF. CDR3 DNA sequence: TGTGCCAGCAGCTTTAGAAGCGGGGGGAGTGTAGATACGCAGTATTTT. The full variable domain, in which reference TRBV5-6 and TRBJ2-3 provide the parts outside the CDR3, is DAGVTQSPTHLIKTRGQQVTLRCSPKSGHDTVSWYQQALGQGPQFIFQYYEEEERQRGNFPDRFSGHQFPNYSSELNVNALLLGDSALYLCASSFRSGGSVDTQYFGPGTRLTVL.

This clonotype was observed a few times. V usage is TRBV30 and J usage is TRBJ1-2, with D unresolved. V was pared by 2 bases and J by 8 bases, with 18 bases between. Germline values: CDR1 GTSNPN, CDR2 SVGIG (reference sequence). There are 14 residues in the CDR3. CDR3 nucleotides: TGTGCCTGGAGTCCTGACCCCCCGGTCAGCGGCTACACCTTC. Translation gives CAWSPDPPVSGYTF.

This chain joins TRBV30 and TRBJ1-1; D not resolved. The CDR3 has 13 amino acids. CDR1 and CDR2 (germline): GTSNPN, SVGIG (reference sequence). Here the CDR3 reads CAMERNWNTEAFF. CDR3 nucleotide sequence: TGTGCGATGGAACGGAACTGGAACACTGAAGCTTTCTTT.

This clonotype was counted at least ten times. The V call is TRBV4-2, the J call TRBJ2-3; tentative D call: TRBD2 (5 bases). Trimming stripped 2 bases from V and 5 bases from J, with 17 bases between. The germline V gene has CDR1 LGHNA and CDR2 YNFKEQ. CDR3 length: 16 residues. The CDR3 reads CASSQRLAGGGDTQYF. In DNA, the CDR3 is TGTGCCAGCAGCCAACGACTGGCGGGCGGTGGAGATACGCAGTATTTT.

This clonotype was detected a few times. V and J are TRBV20-1 and TRBJ1-5; the match to TRBD1 covers 7 bases. The germline CDR1 and CDR2 sequences are DFQATT and SNEGSKA (reference sequence). The junction had 9 bases not matched to a gene; V was cut back by 8 bases and J by 2 bases. The CDR3 extends over 14 amino acids. The CDR3 spells CSPLDRTGNQPQHF. For the CDR3, the DNA is TGCAGTCCCCTGGACAGGACGGGCAATCAGCCCCAGCATTTT.

This clonotype was counted only a few times. The chain joins TRBV5-4 to TRBJ2-3; weak D call: TRBD2 (6 bases). The germline V and J ends were trimmed by 6 bases and 3 bases, with 11 bases remaining between them. CDR1 is SGHNT and CDR2 is YYREEE in the germline V gene (reference sequence). The CDR3 spans 13 residues. The CDR3 is CASNRGFTDTQYF. The DNA of the CDR3 is TGTGCCAGCAACCGGGGGTTTACAGATACGCAGTATTTT.

The chain uses TRBV7-2 and TRBJ1-2; D might be TRBD1 (5 bases). This CDR3 contains 13 residues. V was pared by 2 bases and J by 7 bases, with 11 bases between. Germline CDR1 SGHTA, CDR2 FQGNSA. Here the CDR3 DNA reads TGTGCCAGCAGCTTAAGTGAGGGGTCTGGCTACACCTTC. Encoded protein: CASSLSEGSGYTF.

V is TRBV20-1 and J is TRBJ1-1; possible D gene TRBD1, 5 bases. CDR3 length: 13 residues. Trimming left V 3 bases short and J 6 bases short, with 14 bases between. Per the germline V gene, CDR1 is DFQATT and CDR2 is SNEGSKA (reference sequence). CDR3 DNA sequence: TGCAGTGCTAGTGAGGCAGGAGGGGCTGAAGCTTTCTTT. Translation: CSASEAGGAEAFF.